This TCR beta chain originates from a study of neurological immune-mediated disorders. This clonotype was counted at least ten times. Its antigen is undetermined. J lost 5 bases, V lost 5 bases, and 6 bases had no gene match. This CDR3 comprises 14 residues. Per the germline V gene, CDR1 is SGHVS and CDR2 is FQNEAQ. The method for making cDNA was 5'RACE, and it used 10-nucleotide random UMIs. TCRdb reprocessed the 5' RACE reads with MiXCR, giving one entry per CDR3 protein. This table holds about 29,000 distinct CDR3 sequences, around 3.4% found once. Unsorted libraries were prepared from 2 million PBMCs that had been stored at -80 C. General observations from the study: The expanded clones of different subjects shared no CDR3 amino acid sequences (suggesting private repertoires in all groups).

The rearrangement uses TRBV7-8 and TRBJ2-7; 10 nucleotides match TRBD1. The sequence came from a woman aged 25 to 39 with multiple sclerosis. Sequencing input: PBMCs. CDR3 protein: CASSARDRGHEQYF. CDR3 in DNA: TGTGCCAGCAGCGCACGGGACAGGGGCCACGAGCAGTACTTC.